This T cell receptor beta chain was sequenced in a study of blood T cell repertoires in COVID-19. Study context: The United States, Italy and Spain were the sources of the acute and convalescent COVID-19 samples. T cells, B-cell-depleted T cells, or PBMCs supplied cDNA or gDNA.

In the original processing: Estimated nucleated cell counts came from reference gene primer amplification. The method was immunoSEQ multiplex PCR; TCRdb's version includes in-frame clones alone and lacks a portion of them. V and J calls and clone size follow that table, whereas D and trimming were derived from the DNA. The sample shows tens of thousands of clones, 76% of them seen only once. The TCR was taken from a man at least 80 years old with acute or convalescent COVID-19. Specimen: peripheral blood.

CDR3 bases: TGTGCCAGCAGCCAAGAGACAGGGGGCAGCACCGGGGAGCTGTTTTTT. It is translated as CASSQETGGSTGELFF. The rearrangement links TRBV3-1 (or the pseudogene TRBV3-2) to TRBJ2-2, with 10 bases identical to TRBD1. This CDR3 has 16 residues. CDR1 is LGHDT, CDR2 YNNKEL, per germline (reference sequence). The ends lost 0 bases at V and 4 bases at J; junction bases unmatched: 2.